This is a list of T cell receptor beta chains from one sample in a study of OX40 agonist ivuxolimab in advanced cancers. Sequenced by immunoSEQ multiplex PCR; TCRdb stores in-frame clones only, minus some. The sample records fewer than 14,000 clones, around 80% being singletons. The sequenced sample was CD4+ or CD8+ T cells sorted from blood, obtained in a trial of the OX40 agonist ivuxolimab. These receptors were obtained from an adult with an advanced solid tumor such as melanoma, head and neck, liver or kidney cancer. CDR3s include the opening cysteine and the closing phenylalanine or tryptophan. D genes are given only for firm matches. Only part of the rows carry a size: once, few, many, or a class if the clone is expanded.

TRBV25-1	-	-	TRBJ2-1	TGTGCCAGCAGTGCCGTAGGGTTGGGCAATGAGCAGTTCTTC	CASSAVGLGNEQFF
TRBV5-6	-	-	TRBJ2-7	TGTGCCAGCAGCTCGGAAGGGCCGACCTACGAGCAGTACTTC	CASSSEGPTYEQYF
TRBV27	-	-	TRBJ1-1	TGTGCCAGCAGTTTTGGGAACACTGAAGCTTTCTTT	CASSFGNTEAFF
TRBV2	-	TRBD2	TRBJ2-5	TGTGCCAGCAGTACCACCTCTAGCGGGGGGGCCGCGGACCAAGAGACCCAGTACTTC	CASSTTSSGGAADQETQYF
TRBV6-5	-	TRBD2	TRBJ2-5	TGTGCCAGCAGCATGGGACTAGCGGACGAGACCCAGTACTTC	CASSMGLADETQYF
TRBV11-2	once	-	TRBJ2-2	TGTGCCAGCAGCTTTGTACCAGGAGTCACCGGGGAGCTGTTTTTT	CASSFVPGVTGELFF
TRBV6-5	-	-	TRBJ2-1	TGTGCCAGCAGTAGGACAGGACTATACAATGAGCAGTTCTTC	CASSRTGLYNEQFF
TRBV5-6	once	-	TRBJ2-2	TGTGCCAGCAGCCAGGGACCGACGAACACCGGGGAGCTGTTTTTT	CASSQGPTNTGELFF
TRBV27	-	-	TRBJ2-6	TGTGCCAGCACCAGGACAGCTGGGGCCAACGTCCTGACTTTC	CASTRTAGANVLTF
TRBV10-1	-	-	TRBJ2-4	TGCGCCAGCAGTGAGTCATATGTGGGGCCAGGGGCCAAAAACATTCAGTACTTC	CASSESYVGPGAKNIQYF
TRBV5-5	-	-	TRBJ1-6	TGTGCCAGCAGCTTCAGACCGGAACTTGGTCAGGATTCACCCCTCCACTTT	CASSFRPELGQDSPLHF
TRBV4-1	-	TRBD1	TRBJ1-6	TGCGCCAGCAGCCGCGACAGGGTAAGTGGAGGTTTCTATAATTCACCCCTCCACTTT	CASSRDRVSGGFYNSPLHF
TRBV11-2	-	TRBD1	TRBJ2-7	TGTGCCAGCAGCTTAGCCCCGGACAGGGAGGTCTACGAGCAGTACTTC	CASSLAPDREVYEQYF
TRBV5-1	-	TRBD1	TRBJ1-3	TGTGCCAGCAGCTTGTGGACAGGGAGCACCATATATTTT	CASSLWTGSTIYF
TRBV19	-	-	TRBJ1-3	TGTGCCAGTAGTATGCGCCTGAGCTCTGGAAACACCATATATTTT	CASSMRLSSGNTIYF
TRBV27	-	-	TRBJ1-5	TGTGCCAGCAGTACCCGGGACACTAGTACCATCTTTAACAATCAGCCCCAGCATTTT	CASSTRDTSTIFNNQPQHF
TRBV7-8	-	TRBD2	TRBJ2-5	TGTGCCAGCAGCGCCGGGGGGGGGTTCTTGGAGACCCAGTACTTC	CASSAGGGFLETQYF
TRBV5-1	-	TRBD1	TRBJ2-7	TGCGCCAGCAGCTGGGACAGGGACTACTACGAGCAGTACTTC	CASSWDRDYYEQYF
TRBV19	-	-	TRBJ1-1	TGTGCCAGTAGTATCACTCAGGGGTTAACTGAAGCTTTCTTT	CASSITQGLTEAFF
TRBV5-4	-	TRBD1	TRBJ2-7	TGTGCCAGCAGCTTTGCCGGGACAGGGGACGCCTACGAGCAGTACTTC	CASSFAGTGDAYEQYF
TRBV27	medium-sized	TRBD2	TRBJ2-3	TGTGCCAGCAAGTCTGGAGTGATGCAGCGGGAGGGGGAGAGCACAGATACGCAGTATTTT	CASKSGVMQREGESTDTQYF
TRBV11-3	-	TRBD1	TRBJ2-1	TGTGCCAGCAGCACTCGGACAGGGATAGTCCTGAACGATGAGCAGTTCTTC	CASSTRTGIVLNDEQFF
TRBV27	-	-	TRBJ2-1	TGTGCCAGCAGTCCAACCCCGACGGAGAGTGAGCAGTTCTTC	CASSPTPTESEQFF
TRBV6-6	-	TRBD2	TRBJ2-5	TGTGCCAGCAGTTACTCCGAGCTAGCGGGAGAGACCCAGTACTTC	CASSYSELAGETQYF
TRBV15	-	-	TRBJ1-3	TGTGCCACCAGCACTTCTTCGGACGGATACTCTGGAAACACCATATATTTT	CATSTSSDGYSGNTIYF
TRBV9	medium-sized	-	TRBJ2-5	TGTGCCAGCAGCGTAGTACAGGGAGTTGGGGAGACCCAGTACTTC	CASSVVQGVGETQYF
TRBV9	-	TRBD2	TRBJ2-1	TGTGCCAGCAGCGTAATAGCGGGAGTCAATGAGCAGTTCTTC	CASSVIAGVNEQFF
TRBV6-6	-	-	TRBJ1-6	TGTGCCAGCACCCTGGGCAGGGAGTATAATTCACCCCTCCACTTT	CASTLGREYNSPLHF
TRBV30	-	-	TRBJ1-4	TGTGCCTGGAGGCCCCCGGGACGGCAGAATGAAAAACTGTTTTTT	CAWRPPGRQNEKLFF
TRBV6-5	-	TRBD2	TRBJ2-3	TGTGCCAGCAGTTACACTAGCGGAAGCACAGATACGCAGTATTTT	CASSYTSGSTDTQYF
TRBV11-3	-	TRBD1	TRBJ1-1	TGTGCCAGCAGCTTTCAGGGGGTAAACACTGAAGCTTTCTTT	CASSFQGVNTEAFF
TRBV11-2	-	TRBD1	TRBJ2-3	TGTGCCAGCAGCTTAGAGCCTGCAGGGGGTGATACGCAGTATTTT	CASSLEPAGGDTQYF
TRBV6-6	-	TRBD1	TRBJ1-2	TGTGCCAGCAGCCACACCCGACAGGGGGCAAGTGGTGGCTACACCTTC	CASSHTRQGASGGYTF
TRBV28	-	TRBD1	TRBJ2-1	TGTGCCAGCAGGCCCGGGACAGGGCCCTACAATGAGCAGTTCTTC	CASRPGTGPYNEQFF
TRBV15	-	-	TRBJ1-1	TGTGCCACCAGGGGAGATTTCCCTGAAGCTTTCTTT	CATRGDFPEAFF
TRBV4-1	-	TRBD1	TRBJ1-4	TGCGCCAGCAGCGTTGGACAGGGTCCTAATGAAAAACTGTTTTTT	CASSVGQGPNEKLFF
TRBV6-5	once	-	TRBJ2-5	TGTGCCAGCAGCTGGGGCTCTACCGAGACCCAGTACTTC	CASSWGSTETQYF
TRBV2	-	-	TRBJ2-5	TGTGCCAGCAGTGAGGCGGCCCCCGGCACGTACCAAGAGACCCAGTACTTC	CASSEAAPGTYQETQYF
TRBV10-1	-	TRBD2	TRBJ2-3	TGCGCCAGCAGCCAAATGGTAGCGGGAGGGAGAAGCACAGATACGCAGTATTTT	CASSQMVAGGRSTDTQYF
TRBV4-1	medium-sized	-	TRBJ1-4	TGCGCCAGCAGCCTCCTAAGGGGAAACGTAAAACTGTTTTTT	CASSLLRGNVKLFF
TRBV6-5	-	TRBD2	TRBJ2-7	TGTGCCAGCAGTTACAGGTCTAGCGGGAGTTACGAGCAGTACTTC	CASSYRSSGSYEQYF
TRBV5-1	medium-sized	-	TRBJ1-1	TGCGCCAGCAGCTCCCTCGACAGTTACACTGAAGCTTTCTTT	CASSSLDSYTEAFF
TRBV11-2	-	TRBD1	TRBJ2-3	TGTGCCAGCAGCTTAGTCCCAGGGGGCGCAGGAGATACGCAGTATTTT	CASSLVPGGAGDTQYF
TRBV11-3	-	-	TRBJ1-4	TGTGCCAGCAGCTTAGATCCCGGGGAAAAACTGTTTTTT	CASSLDPGEKLFF
TRBV7-8	-	-	TRBJ2-7	TGTGCCAGCAGCCGAGCCGGGTTGACCTACGAGCAGTACTTC	CASSRAGLTYEQYF
TRBV9	-	-	TRBJ2-1	TGTGCCAGCAGCGACCATTCCGGGGCAGGGGGAGGTGAGCAGTTCTTC	CASSDHSGAGGGEQFF
TRBV29-1	-	TRBD1	TRBJ1-1	TGCAGCGTTGAAGATCGGAGGGACAGGGGGCAAACTGAAGCTTTCTTT	CSVEDRRDRGQTEAFF
TRBV5-1	-	-	TRBJ1-6	TGCGCCAGCACCGTGCACTGGGGGGAGAATAATTCACCCCTCCACTTT	CASTVHWGENNSPLHF
TRBV6-9	-	-	TRBJ1-2	TGTGCCAGCAACGTCGGGGGATCGAACTATGGCTACACCTTC	CASNVGGSNYGYTF
TRBV19	-	-	TRBJ1-1	TGTGCCAGTCGTTCGGTCTACTTGCGCCGAAACACTGAAGCTTTCTTT	CASRSVYLRRNTEAFF
TRBV5-6	-	-	TRBJ2-5	TGTGCCAGCAGCTTGGCGAGCTCGACAGCCCAGTACTTC	CASSLASSTAQYF